Listed below are T cell receptor beta chains from one sample, sequenced in a study of T cell changes during pregnancy in multiple sclerosis. Data came from immunoSEQ multiplex PCR; TCRdb stores just in-frame clones and leaves some out. The sample has under 55,000 clones, approximately 93% seen once. The source material was CD4+ T cells from peripheral blood mononuclear cells, sampled in the third trimester of pregnancy. These receptors originate from a female donor with multiple sclerosis, enrolled in a pregnancy study. Each CDR3 is given without its conserved first and last residue. A D gene is named only where the DNA matches it firmly.

j_gene: TRBJ2-7; v_gene: TRBV7-9; d_gene: TRBD1; CDR3aa: ASSPAFGRGSREQY
j_gene: TRBJ1-2; v_gene: TRBV19; d_gene: TRBD1; CDR3aa: ASSMTGAQASYGYT
j_gene: TRBJ1-2; v_gene: TRBV7-3; d_gene: TRBD1; CDR3aa: ASSPGQGGNYGYT
j_gene: TRBJ1-1; v_gene: TRBV9; d_gene: -; CDR3aa: ASSVSAGAGEAF
j_gene: TRBJ1-2; v_gene: TRBV7-7; d_gene: -; CDR3aa: ASSFTLEANYGYT
j_gene: TRBJ2-7; v_gene: TRBV21-1; d_gene: -; CDR3aa: ASSNSRGSRYEQY
j_gene: TRBJ1-1; v_gene: TRBV30; d_gene: TRBD1; CDR3aa: ALDRDRVNTEAF
j_gene: TRBJ2-2; v_gene: TRBV30; d_gene: -; CDR3aa: AWSRETGNTGELF
j_gene: TRBJ1-3; v_gene: TRBV5-3; d_gene: -; CDR3aa: ARLGNTIY
j_gene: TRBJ1-2; v_gene: TRBV6-5; d_gene: TRBD1; CDR3aa: ASSYSGTANYGYT
j_gene: TRBJ2-1; v_gene: TRBV7-2; d_gene: TRBD2; CDR3aa: ASSLDSGSYNEQF
j_gene: TRBJ2-5; v_gene: TRBV5-1; d_gene: TRBD2; CDR3aa: ASSSHSGIETQY
j_gene: TRBJ2-1; v_gene: TRBV5-1; d_gene: TRBD2; CDR3aa: ASSSLAGPNEQF
j_gene: TRBJ1-2; v_gene: TRBV6-5; d_gene: TRBD1; CDR3aa: ASRTGTAINYGYT
j_gene: TRBJ1-2; v_gene: TRBV9; d_gene: -; CDR3aa: ASSVVPQGRGYT
j_gene: TRBJ1-2; v_gene: TRBV30; d_gene: -; CDR3aa: AWSEEIRYGYT
j_gene: TRBJ2-7; v_gene: TRBV19; d_gene: TRBD1; CDR3aa: ASSTRDSSYEQY
j_gene: TRBJ1-1; v_gene: TRBV7-3; d_gene: TRBD1; CDR3aa: ASSVTGGTEAF
j_gene: TRBJ2-5; v_gene: TRBV7-2; d_gene: -; CDR3aa: ASSRQQGGRETQY
j_gene: TRBJ2-6; v_gene: TRBV30; d_gene: TRBD2; CDR3aa: AWSGAGAGANVLT
j_gene: TRBJ1-6; v_gene: TRBV7-9; d_gene: TRBD1; CDR3aa: ASSSYPTGGNSPLH
j_gene: TRBJ2-3; v_gene: TRBV6-5; d_gene: -; CDR3aa: ASSLTARGPDTQY
j_gene: TRBJ1-4; v_gene: TRBV27; d_gene: -; CDR3aa: ASSNRGSKLF
j_gene: TRBJ1-1; v_gene: TRBV6-5; d_gene: -; CDR3aa: ASSYAVNTEAF
j_gene: TRBJ2-1; v_gene: TRBV7-6; d_gene: TRBD2; CDR3aa: ASSSSGGARGEQF
j_gene: TRBJ1-1; v_gene: TRBV5-1; d_gene: -; CDR3aa: ASSLDPLALMNTEAF
j_gene: TRBJ2-3; v_gene: TRBV19; d_gene: TRBD2; CDR3aa: ASANSGSFGDTQY
j_gene: TRBJ2-6; v_gene: TRBV12-5; d_gene: -; CDR3aa: ASGLVLGGGYGGANVLT
j_gene: TRBJ1-3; v_gene: TRBV29-1; d_gene: -; CDR3aa: SVTGGLGNTIY
j_gene: TRBJ1-2; v_gene: TRBV5-5; d_gene: TRBD1; CDR3aa: ASSTVQGANGYT
j_gene: TRBJ1-2; v_gene: TRBV29-1; d_gene: -; CDR3aa: SVEEGRSLYT
j_gene: TRBJ2-2; v_gene: TRBV7-3; d_gene: -; CDR3aa: ASSSTGKNTGELF
j_gene: TRBJ1-2; v_gene: TRBV7-9; d_gene: -; CDR3aa: ASRQDRNYGYT
j_gene: TRBJ2-5; v_gene: TRBV2; d_gene: -; CDR3aa: ASSRTGGAEETQY
j_gene: TRBJ2-1; v_gene: TRBV11-2; d_gene: -; CDR3aa: ASSLGSFSFNEQF
j_gene: TRBJ2-4; v_gene: TRBV19; d_gene: TRBD1; CDR3aa: ASTNTGGRDIQY
j_gene: TRBJ2-1; v_gene: TRBV11-2; d_gene: TRBD1; CDR3aa: ASSTYKGQGNYNEQF
j_gene: TRBJ1-1; v_gene: TRBV7-9; d_gene: -; CDR3aa: ASSQTALTTITEAF
j_gene: TRBJ2-7; v_gene: TRBV14; d_gene: -; CDR3aa: ASSAHGRSYEQY
j_gene: TRBJ1-3; v_gene: TRBV9; d_gene: -; CDR3aa: ASSVELQGSGNTIY
j_gene: TRBJ2-7; v_gene: TRBV21-1; d_gene: -; CDR3aa: ASSKDGPSASYEQY
j_gene: TRBJ2-3; v_gene: TRBV5-1; d_gene: TRBD1; CDR3aa: ASSLRGQSPLSTDTQY
j_gene: TRBJ1-5; v_gene: TRBV27; d_gene: -; CDR3aa: ASSKQDSNQPQH
j_gene: TRBJ2-1; v_gene: TRBV7-2; d_gene: TRBD2; CDR3aa: ASSPGLVVI
j_gene: TRBJ1-2; v_gene: TRBV19; d_gene: TRBD1; CDR3aa: ASSDPGQVNGYT
j_gene: TRBJ2-3; v_gene: TRBV28; d_gene: -; CDR3aa: ASSFRNTDTQY
j_gene: TRBJ2-7; v_gene: TRBV5-1; d_gene: -; CDR3aa: ASSLAGPSASYEQY
j_gene: TRBJ2-7; v_gene: TRBV7-2; d_gene: -; CDR3aa: ASSLSGTEQY
j_gene: TRBJ1-2; v_gene: TRBV6-5; d_gene: TRBD1; CDR3aa: ASHSPGQVLGYT
j_gene: TRBJ1-1; v_gene: TRBV27; d_gene: TRBD1; CDR3aa: ASRGTVLGTEAF